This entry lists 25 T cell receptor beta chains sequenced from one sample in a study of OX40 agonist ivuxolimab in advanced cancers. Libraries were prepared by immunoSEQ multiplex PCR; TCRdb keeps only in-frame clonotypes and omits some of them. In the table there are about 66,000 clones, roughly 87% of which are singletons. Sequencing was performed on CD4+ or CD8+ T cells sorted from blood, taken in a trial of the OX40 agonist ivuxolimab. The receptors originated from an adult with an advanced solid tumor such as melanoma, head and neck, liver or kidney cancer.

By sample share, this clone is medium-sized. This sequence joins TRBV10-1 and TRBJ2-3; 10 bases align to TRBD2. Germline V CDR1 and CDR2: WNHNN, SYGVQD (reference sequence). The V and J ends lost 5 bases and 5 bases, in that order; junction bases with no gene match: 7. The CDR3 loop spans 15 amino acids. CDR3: CASSPAGGPLDTQYF. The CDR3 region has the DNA TGCGCCAGCAGTCCAGCGGGAGGGCCTCTAGATACGCAGTATTTT.

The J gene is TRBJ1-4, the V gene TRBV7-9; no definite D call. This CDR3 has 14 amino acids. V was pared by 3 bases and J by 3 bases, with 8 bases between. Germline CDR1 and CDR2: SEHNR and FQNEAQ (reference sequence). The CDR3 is CASSFAKANEKLFF. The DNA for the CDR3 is TGTGCCAGCAGCTTTGCTAAGGCTAATGAAAAACTGTTTTTT.

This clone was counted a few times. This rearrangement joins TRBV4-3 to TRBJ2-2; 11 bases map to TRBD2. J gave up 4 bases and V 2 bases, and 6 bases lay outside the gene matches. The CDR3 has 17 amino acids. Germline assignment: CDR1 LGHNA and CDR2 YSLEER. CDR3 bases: TGCGCCAGCAGCCAATTAGCGGGAGGGCCGGGCACCGGGGAGCTGTTTTTT. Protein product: CASSQLAGGPGTGELFF.

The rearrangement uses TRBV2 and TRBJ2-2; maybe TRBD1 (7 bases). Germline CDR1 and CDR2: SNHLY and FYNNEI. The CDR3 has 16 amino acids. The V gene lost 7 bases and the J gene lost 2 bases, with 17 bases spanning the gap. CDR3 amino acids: CASIPRGTENTGELFF. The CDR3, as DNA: TGTGCCAGCATACCCCGGGGGACAGAAAACACCGGGGAGCTGTTTTTT. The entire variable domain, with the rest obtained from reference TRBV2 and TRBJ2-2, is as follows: EPEVTQTPSHQVTQMGQEVILRCVPISNHLYFYWYRQILGQKVEFLVSFYNNEISEKSEIFDDQFSVERPDGSNFTLKIRSTKLEDSAMYFCASIPRGTENTGELFFGEGSRLTVL.

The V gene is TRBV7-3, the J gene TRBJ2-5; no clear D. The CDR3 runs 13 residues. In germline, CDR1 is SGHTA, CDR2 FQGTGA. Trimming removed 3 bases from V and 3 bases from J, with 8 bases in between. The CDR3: CASSLGTEETQYF. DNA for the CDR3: TGTGCCAGCAGCTTGGGCACTGAAGAGACCCAGTACTTC.

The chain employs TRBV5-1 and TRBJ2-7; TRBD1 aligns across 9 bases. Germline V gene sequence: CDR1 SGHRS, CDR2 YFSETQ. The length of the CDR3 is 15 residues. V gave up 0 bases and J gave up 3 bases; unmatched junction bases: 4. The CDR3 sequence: CASSLGGTGIYEQYF. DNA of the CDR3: TGCGCCAGCAGCTTGGGAGGGACAGGGATCTACGAGCAGTACTTC.

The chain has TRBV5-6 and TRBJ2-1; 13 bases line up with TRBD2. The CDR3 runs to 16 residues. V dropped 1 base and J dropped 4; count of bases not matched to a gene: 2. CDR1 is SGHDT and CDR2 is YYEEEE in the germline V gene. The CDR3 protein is CASSLPGLAGYNEQFF. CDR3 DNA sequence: TGTGCCAGCAGCTTGCCGGGACTAGCGGGATACAATGAGCAGTTCTTC. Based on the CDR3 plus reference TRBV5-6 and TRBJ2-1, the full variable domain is DAGVTQSPTHLIKTRGQQVTLRCSPKSGHDTVSWYQQALGQGPQFIFQYYEEEERQRGNFPDRFSGHQFPNYSSELNVNALLLGDSALYLCASSLPGLAGYNEQFFGPGTRLTVL.

CDR3 region: CSVHRGAGELFF. In nucleotides, the CDR3 is TGCAGCGTCCATAGGGGGGCCGGGGAGCTGTTTTTT. V usage is TRBV29-1 and J usage is TRBJ2-2, with D perhaps matching TRBD1 or TRBD2 (6 bases each). Germline CDR1 is SQVTM and CDR2 is ANQGSEA. The CDR3 length is 12 residues. V was pared by 6 bases and J by 6 bases, with 11 bases between.

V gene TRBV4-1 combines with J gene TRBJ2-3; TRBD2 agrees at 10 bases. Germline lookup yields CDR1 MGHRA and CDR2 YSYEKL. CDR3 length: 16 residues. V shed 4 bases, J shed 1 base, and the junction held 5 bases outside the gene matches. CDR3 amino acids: CASSPIAGGRTDTQYF. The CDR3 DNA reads TGCGCCAGCAGCCCTATAGCGGGAGGCCGCACAGATACGCAGTATTTT.

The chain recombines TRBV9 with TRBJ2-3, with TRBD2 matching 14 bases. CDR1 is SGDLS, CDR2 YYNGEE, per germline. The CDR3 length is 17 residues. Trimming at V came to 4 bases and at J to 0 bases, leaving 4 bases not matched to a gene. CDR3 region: CASSSGTSGRSTDTQYF. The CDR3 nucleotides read TGTGCCAGCAGCTCGGGGACTAGCGGGAGAAGCACAGATACGCAGTATTTT.

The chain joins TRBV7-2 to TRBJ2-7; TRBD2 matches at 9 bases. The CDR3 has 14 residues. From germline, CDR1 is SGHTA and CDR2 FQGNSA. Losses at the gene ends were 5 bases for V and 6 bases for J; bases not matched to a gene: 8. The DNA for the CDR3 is TGTGCCAGCAGCCCGGGACTAGCAGGGATCGAGCAGTACTTC. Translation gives CASSPGLAGIEQYF.

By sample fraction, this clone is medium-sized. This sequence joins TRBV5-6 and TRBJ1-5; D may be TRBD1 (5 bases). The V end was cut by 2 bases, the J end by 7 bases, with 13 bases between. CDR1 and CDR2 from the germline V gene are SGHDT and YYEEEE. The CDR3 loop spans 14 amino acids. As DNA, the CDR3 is TGTGCCAGCAGCTTAAATTCAGGGTTCCAGCCCCAGCATTTT. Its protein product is CASSLNSGFQPQHF.

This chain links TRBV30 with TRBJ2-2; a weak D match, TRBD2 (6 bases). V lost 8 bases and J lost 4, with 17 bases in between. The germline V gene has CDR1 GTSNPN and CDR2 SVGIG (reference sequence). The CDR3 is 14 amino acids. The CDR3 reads CANRRDSLTGELFF. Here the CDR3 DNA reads TGTGCCAACCGCCGGGACTCCCTCACCGGGGAGCTGTTTTTT.

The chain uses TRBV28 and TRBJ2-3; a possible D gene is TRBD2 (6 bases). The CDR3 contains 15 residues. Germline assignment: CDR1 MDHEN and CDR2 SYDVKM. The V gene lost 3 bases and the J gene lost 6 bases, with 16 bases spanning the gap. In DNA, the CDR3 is TGTGCCAGCAGTTTCGTGGGGGGTGGGGTCGATACGCAGTATTTT. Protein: CASSFVGGGVDTQYF.

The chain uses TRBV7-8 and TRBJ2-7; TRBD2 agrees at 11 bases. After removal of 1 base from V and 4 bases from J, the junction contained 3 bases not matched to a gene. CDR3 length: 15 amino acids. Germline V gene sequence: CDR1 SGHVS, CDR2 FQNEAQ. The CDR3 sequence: CASSLDRTSGYEQYF. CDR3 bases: TGTGCCAGCAGCTTAGATAGGACTAGCGGGTACGAGCAGTACTTC. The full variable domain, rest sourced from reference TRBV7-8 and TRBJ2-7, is GAGVSQSPRYKVAKRGQDVALRCDPISGHVSLFWYQQALGQGPEFLTYFQNEAQLDKSGLPSDRFFAERPEGSVSTLKIQRTQQEDSAVYLCASSLDRTSGYEQYFGPGTRLTVT.

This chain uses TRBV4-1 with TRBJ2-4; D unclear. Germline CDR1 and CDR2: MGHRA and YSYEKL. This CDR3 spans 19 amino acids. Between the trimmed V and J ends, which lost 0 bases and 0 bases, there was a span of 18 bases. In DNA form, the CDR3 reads TGCGCCAGCAGCCAAGAAACGGCGAGTTACCAACTAGCCAAAAACATTCAGTACTTC. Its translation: CASSQETASYQLAKNIQYF.

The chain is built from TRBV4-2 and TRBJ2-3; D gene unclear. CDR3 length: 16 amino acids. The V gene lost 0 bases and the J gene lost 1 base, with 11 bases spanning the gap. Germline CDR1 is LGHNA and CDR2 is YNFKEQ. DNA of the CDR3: TGTGCCAGCAGCCAAGAGGCTCCCCCTCGCACAGATACGCAGTATTTT. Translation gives CASSQEAPPRTDTQYF.

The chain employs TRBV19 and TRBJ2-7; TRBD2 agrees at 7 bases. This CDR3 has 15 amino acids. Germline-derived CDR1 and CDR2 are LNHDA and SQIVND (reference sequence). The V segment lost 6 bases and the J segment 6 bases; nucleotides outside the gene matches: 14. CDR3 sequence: CASRPRGGINSEQYF. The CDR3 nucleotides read TGTGCCAGTAGACCCCGCGGGGGAATAAATAGCGAGCAGTACTTC.

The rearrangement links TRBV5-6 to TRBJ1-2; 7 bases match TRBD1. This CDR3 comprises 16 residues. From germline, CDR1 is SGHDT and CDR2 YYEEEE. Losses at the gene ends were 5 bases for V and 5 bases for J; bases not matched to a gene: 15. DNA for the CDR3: TGTGCCAGCAGTCCCCTTGAGGCACAGGGGACTTATGGCTACACCTTC. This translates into CASSPLEAQGTYGYTF. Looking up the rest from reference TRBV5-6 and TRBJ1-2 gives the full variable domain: DAGVTQSPTHLIKTRGQQVTLRCSPKSGHDTVSWYQQALGQGPQFIFQYYEEEERQRGNFPDRFSGHQFPNYSSELNVNALLLGDSALYLCASSPLEAQGTYGYTFGSGTRLTVV.

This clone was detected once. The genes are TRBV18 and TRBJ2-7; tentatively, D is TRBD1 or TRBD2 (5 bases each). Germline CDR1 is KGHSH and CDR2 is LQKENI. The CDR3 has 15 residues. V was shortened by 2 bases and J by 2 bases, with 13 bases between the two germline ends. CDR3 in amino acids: CASSPKRDGAYEQYF. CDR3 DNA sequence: TGTGCCAGCTCACCAAAACGGGACGGTGCCTACGAGCAGTACTTC.

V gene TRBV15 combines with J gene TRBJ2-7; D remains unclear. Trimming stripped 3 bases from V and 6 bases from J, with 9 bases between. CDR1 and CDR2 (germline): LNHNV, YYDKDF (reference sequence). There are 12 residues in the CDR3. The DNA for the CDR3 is TGTGCCACCAGCAGGCCAGAGGCCGAGCAGTACTTC. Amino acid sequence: CATSRPEAEQYF.

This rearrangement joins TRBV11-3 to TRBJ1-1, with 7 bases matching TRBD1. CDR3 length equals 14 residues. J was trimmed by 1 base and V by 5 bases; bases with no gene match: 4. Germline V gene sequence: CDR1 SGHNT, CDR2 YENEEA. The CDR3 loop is CASSPRQGNTEAFF. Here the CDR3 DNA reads TGTGCCAGCAGCCCTCGACAGGGGAACACTGAAGCTTTCTTT.

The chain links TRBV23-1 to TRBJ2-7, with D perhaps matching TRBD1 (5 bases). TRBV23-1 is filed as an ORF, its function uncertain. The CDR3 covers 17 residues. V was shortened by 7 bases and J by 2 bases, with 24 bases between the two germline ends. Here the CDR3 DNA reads TGCGCCAGCACCCCCTCCCAAGACAGAAGCACACCCTACGAGCAGTACTTC. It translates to CASTPSQDRSTPYEQYF.

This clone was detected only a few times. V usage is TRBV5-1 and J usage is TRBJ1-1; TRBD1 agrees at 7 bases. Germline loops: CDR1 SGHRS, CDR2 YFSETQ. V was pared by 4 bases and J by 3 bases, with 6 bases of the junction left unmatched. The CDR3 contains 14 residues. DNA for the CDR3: TGCGCCAGCAGCCCTCTAGGGGGCGACACTGAAGCTTTCTTT. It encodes CASSPLGGDTEAFF.

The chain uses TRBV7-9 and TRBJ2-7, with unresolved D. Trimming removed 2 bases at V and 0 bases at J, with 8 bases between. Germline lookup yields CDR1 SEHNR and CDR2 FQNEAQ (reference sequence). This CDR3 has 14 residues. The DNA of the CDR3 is TGTGCCAGCAGCTTAATGGCAAGCTCCTACGAGCAGTACTTC. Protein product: CASSLMASSYEQYF.